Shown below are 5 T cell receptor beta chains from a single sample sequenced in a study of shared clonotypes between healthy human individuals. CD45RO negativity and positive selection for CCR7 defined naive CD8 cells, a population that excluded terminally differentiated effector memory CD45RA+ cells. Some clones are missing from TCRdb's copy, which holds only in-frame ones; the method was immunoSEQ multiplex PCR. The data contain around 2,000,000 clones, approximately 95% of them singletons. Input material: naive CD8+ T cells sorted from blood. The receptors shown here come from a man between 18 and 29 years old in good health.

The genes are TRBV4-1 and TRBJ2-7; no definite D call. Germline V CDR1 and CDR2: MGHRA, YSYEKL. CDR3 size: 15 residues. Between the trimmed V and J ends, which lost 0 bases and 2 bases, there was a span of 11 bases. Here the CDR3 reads CASSQDAANAYEQYF. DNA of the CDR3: TGCGCCAGCAGCCAAGATGCGGCAAATGCCTACGAGCAGTACTTC.

CDR3 in amino acids: CASSAHPGWDTEAFF. The CDR3 coding sequence is TGTGCCAGCAGCGCTCACCCGGGGTGGGACACTGAAGCTTTCTTT. The chain carries TRBV9 and TRBJ1-1; D ambiguous. There are 15 residues in the CDR3. Germline V gives CDR1 SGDLS, CDR2 YYNGEE. Trimming took off 3 bases at V and 3 bases at J, with 15 bases between the two ends.

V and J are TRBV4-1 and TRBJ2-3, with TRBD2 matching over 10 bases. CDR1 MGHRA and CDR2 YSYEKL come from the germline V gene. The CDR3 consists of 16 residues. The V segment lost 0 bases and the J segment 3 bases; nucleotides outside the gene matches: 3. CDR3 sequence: CASSQEIAGGTDTQYF. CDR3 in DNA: TGCGCCAGCAGCCAAGAAATAGCGGGGGGTACAGATACGCAGTATTTT.

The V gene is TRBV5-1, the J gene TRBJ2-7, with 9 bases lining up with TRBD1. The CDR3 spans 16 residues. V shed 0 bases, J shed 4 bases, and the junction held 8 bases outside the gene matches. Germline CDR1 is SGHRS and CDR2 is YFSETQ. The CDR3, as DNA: TGCGCCAGCAGCTTGGCCCTTGGGACAGGGAAATACGAGCAGTACTTC. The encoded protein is CASSLALGTGKYEQYF.

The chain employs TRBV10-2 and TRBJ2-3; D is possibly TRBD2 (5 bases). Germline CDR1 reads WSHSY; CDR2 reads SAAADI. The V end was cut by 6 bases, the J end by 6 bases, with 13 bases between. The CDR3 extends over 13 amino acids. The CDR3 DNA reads TGCGCCAGCAGAGGACTCGAAGGCGATACGCAGTATTTT. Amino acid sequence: CASRGLEGDTQYF.